This T cell receptor beta chain was sequenced for a study of T cells in Graves' hyperthyroidism and ophthalmopathy. Researchers amplified the TCR beta CDR3 regions from RNA transcripts. A first-round RT-PCR of the TCR CDR3 used the HTBI primer set. TCRdb reprocessed the multiplex PCR reads with MiXCR, giving one entry per CDR3 protein. This table has roughly 45,000 distinct CDR3 sequences, over 45% appearing once. Study observations and caveats: Most thyroid clonotypes expanded above 0.001 were also detected in blood. Before onset, ophthalmopathy was predicted by the model a median roughly 6.8 months earlier.

A remark on this clonotype: Its specificity is unknown. No conserved phenylalanine or tryptophan is present at the end of the CDR3, so a read error is the likely explanation.

V was cut by 6 bases and J by 0 bases, with 9 bases left in between. This CDR3 region has 15 residues. CDR1 is SNHLY and CDR2 is FYNNEI in the germline V gene. The hyperthyroidism patients had all been newly diagnosed, and their disease duration was under 2 months. Their ages ranged from 18 to 65 years. Thyroid ultrasound, orbital computed tomography, clinical symptoms, and serum thyroxine and TRAb underpinned diagnoses. The sequenced material came from peripheral blood or thyroid tissue (not recorded which). The sequence was obtained from a woman aged 45-65 years with Graves' hyperthyroidism. V and J are TRBV2 and TRBJ2-6, with a possible D match to TRBD1 (6 bases). In nucleotides, the CDR3 is TGTGCCAGCAGGATAGGGGGCTCTGGGGCCAACGTCCTGACTTCC. It yields the protein CASRIGGSGANVLTS.